This T cell receptor beta chain was captured in a study of T-cell memory formation after mild COVID-19. TCRdb redid the calling of the 5' RACE reads with MiXCR, one entry per CDR3 protein. The sample contains about 150,000 distinct CDR3 sequences, about 6% of which appear only once. Whole-study results and caveats: A second wave expanding day 15 to 37 was CD4+-biased; contracting clones were balanced.

This CDR3 has 17 residues. Comments on this clonotype: Its antigen is not known.

Sample: PBMCs or a T cell subset sorted from them (not recorded which). The clonotype originates from an adult woman who had mild COVID-19 (a few samples of this study predate the infection). Cell type and time point are not known. V usage is TRBV21-1 and J usage is TRBJ1-3. TRBV21-1 is shown as a pseudogene. The CDR3 is CASSPIPKQSSGNTIYF. CDR3 sequence (DNA): TGTGCCAGCAGCCCTATACCGAAACAGAGCTCTGGAAACACCATATATTTT.